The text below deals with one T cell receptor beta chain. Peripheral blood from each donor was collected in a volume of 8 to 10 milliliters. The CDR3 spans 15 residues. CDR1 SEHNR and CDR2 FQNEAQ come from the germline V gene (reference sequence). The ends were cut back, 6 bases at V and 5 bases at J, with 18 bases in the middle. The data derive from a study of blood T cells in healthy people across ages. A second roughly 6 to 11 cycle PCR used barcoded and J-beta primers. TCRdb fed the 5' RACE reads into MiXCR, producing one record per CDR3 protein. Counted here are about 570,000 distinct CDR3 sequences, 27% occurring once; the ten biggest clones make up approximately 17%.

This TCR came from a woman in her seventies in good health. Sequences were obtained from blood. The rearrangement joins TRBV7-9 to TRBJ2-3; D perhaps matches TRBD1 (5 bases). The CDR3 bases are TGTGCCAGCAGAACCAAACAGGAAATAGTAGATACGCAGTATTTT. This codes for CASRTKQEIVDTQYF.